In this sample, the clone carrying this TCR beta chain turned up a few times. Its matching antigen is unknown. This CDR3 is built from 15 residues. Losses at the gene ends were 5 bases for V and 2 bases for J; bases not matched to a gene: 4. Germline V gives CDR1 SGHTA, CDR2 FQGTGA. These data originate in a study of human T cells and chemical hapten exposure. Study results and limitations: TCRs at a frequency above 1 in 1000 stayed unchanged with DPC sensitization.

TCRdb fed the RACE reads into MiXCR, producing one record per CDR3 protein. There are 60,000 to 80,000 distinct CDR3 sequences in the sample; 32% occur only once, and 7.5% to 10% lies in the top ten. As to time point: patch test 1, 2 weeks after DPC sensitization. Treatment noted: therapeutic diphenylcyclopropenone sensitization with weekly scalp DPC. Blood collection happened ahead of applying each patch test. The chain has TRBV7-3 and TRBJ2-7; TRBD1 aligns across 12 bases. The sample consisted of whole blood, taken in connection with sensitization to the hapten diphenylcyclopropenone (DPC). The sequence was obtained from a man aged 35-49 years with alopecia areata. Some clones in this sample may be carry-over from other donors' samples. DNA for the CDR3: TGTGCCAGCAGCGTAGGGACAGGGGGCGCCTACGAGCAGTACTTC. It codes for CASSVGTGGAYEQYF.